The 31 T cell receptor beta chains in this list originate from one sample, sequenced in a study of blood T cell repertoires in COVID-19. Sequencing used immunoSEQ multiplex PCR; TCRdb keeps in-frame clones, though not all of them. The sample gives around 72,000 clones, over 80% of which show up once; approximately 6.4% is in the top ten. Sequences were obtained from peripheral blood. The receptor source for this set is a woman aged 45-60 years with acute or convalescent COVID-19.

The rearrangement uses TRBV5-1 and TRBJ2-7; TRBD2 agrees at 7 bases. The CDR3 is 15 residues long. The V gene end was trimmed by 3 bases and the J gene end by 6 bases; junction bases not matched to a gene: 12. CDR1 is SGHRS, CDR2 YFSETQ, per germline. CDR3 residues: CASSSETGLWFEQYF. CDR3 nucleotides: TGCGCCAGCAGCTCCGAAACGGGACTATGGTTCGAGCAGTACTTC.

The chain joins TRBV2 to TRBJ1-6, with D possibly TRBD1 on 5 matching bases. V shed 10 bases and J shed 4 bases, with 11 bases lying between them. The CDR3 sequence is 13 residues long. Germline V lookup: CDR1 SNHLY, CDR2 FYNNEI. CDR3 sequence reads: CATLTDYNSPLHF. Here the CDR3 DNA reads TGTGCCACCCTGACAGATTATAATTCACCCCTCCACTTT.

J is TRBJ1-2 and V is TRBV7-2; D is ambiguous. The germline gives CDR1 SGHTA, CDR2 FQGNSA. The CDR3 runs 17 residues. V lost 1 base to trimming and J lost 3 bases, with 18 bases between them. The DNA of the CDR3 is TGTGCCAGCAGCTTAGGAATCCCAGCGAGCGGCCACTATGGCTACACCTTC. This sequence encodes CASSLGIPASGHYGYTF.

J is TRBJ1-3 and V is TRBV19; 7 nucleotides line up with TRBD1. The V and J ends lost 8 bases and 4 bases, in that order; junction bases with no gene match: 8. The CDR3 runs to 14 residues. Germline CDR1 LNHDA, CDR2 SQIVND (reference sequence). CDR3 region: CASPPTGVGNTIYF. In DNA form, the CDR3 reads TGTGCCAGTCCACCCACAGGGGTCGGAAACACCATATATTTT.

The chain recombines TRBV7-9 with TRBJ2-7, with 10 positions matching TRBD2. The V gene's germline CDR1 is SEHNR and CDR2 FQNEAQ (reference sequence). The CDR3 sequence is 15 residues long. V was clipped by 4 bases and J by 2 bases; unmatched bases: 5. CDR3 nucleotide sequence: TGTGCCAGCAGCTCGACTAGCGGGCCTACCTACGAGCAGTACTTC. This gives the protein CASSSTSGPTYEQYF.

The chain is built from TRBV7-6 and TRBJ1-5; D is unresolved. Per the germline V gene, CDR1 is SGHVS and CDR2 is FNYEAQ. V was cut by 5 bases and J by 3 bases, with 14 bases left in between. This CDR3 spans 15 amino acids. The DNA for the CDR3 is TGTGCCAGCAGCCCAGACACCGGCATCAATCAGCCCCAGCATTTT. This codes for CASSPDTGINQPQHF.

The chain joins TRBV4-1 to TRBJ2-5; 9 nucleotides align to TRBD2. V dropped 4 bases and J dropped 5; count of bases not matched to a gene: 2. The CDR3 has 13 amino acids. In germline, CDR1 is MGHRA, CDR2 YSYEKL. CDR3 sequence reads: CASSLTSGETQYF. The CDR3 nucleotides are TGCGCCAGCAGCCTTACTAGCGGGGAGACCCAGTACTTC.

This rearrangement joins TRBV7-8 to TRBJ1-6; possibly TRBD1 for D (6 bases). Trimming cost V 3 bases and J 7 bases, with 10 bases left between them. CDR3 length equals 14 residues. The germline V gene has CDR1 SGHVS and CDR2 FQNEAQ. CDR3 protein: CASSFQDRNSPLHF. CDR3 coding DNA: TGTGCCAGCAGCTTCCAGGACAGAAATTCACCCCTCCACTTT.

The chain joins TRBV7-2 to TRBJ2-7, with TRBD2 as a possible D gene (5 bases). V was shortened by 5 bases and J by 3 bases, with 14 bases between the two germline ends. This CDR3 is built from 14 residues. Germline CDR1 SGHTA, CDR2 FQGNSA. The CDR3 DNA sequence: TGTGCCAGCAGCCCGGAACTAGGGAACTACGAGCAGTACTTC. Encoded protein: CASSPELGNYEQYF.

The rearrangement uses TRBV14 and TRBJ2-5; 9 nucleotides align to TRBD2. V dropped 2 bases and J dropped 6; count of bases not matched to a gene: 10. The CDR3 is 16 residues long. Germline V CDR1 and CDR2: SGHDN, FVKESK. The CDR3 sequence: CASSQRLALAGQTQYF. DNA for the CDR3: TGTGCCAGCAGCCAACGATTGGCTCTAGCGGGGCAGACCCAGTACTTC.

V usage is TRBV7-3 and J usage is TRBJ2-7, with 7 bases fitting TRBD1. This CDR3 has 14 amino acids. The V gene's germline CDR1 is SGHTA and CDR2 FQGTGA. J lost 3 bases, V lost 5 bases, and 7 bases had no gene match. CDR3 loop: CASSQQGGNYEQYF. The DNA of the CDR3 is TGTGCCAGCAGCCAGCAAGGGGGCAACTACGAGCAGTACTTC. Looking up the rest from reference TRBV7-3 and TRBJ2-7 gives the full variable domain: GAGVSQTPSNKVTEKGKYVELRCDPISGHTALYWYRQSLGQGPEFLIYFQGTGAADDSGLPNDRFFAVRPEGSVSTLKIQRTERGDSAVYLCASSQQGGNYEQYFGPGTRLTVT.

The chain employs TRBV7-2 and TRBJ2-5; possible D gene TRBD2, 5 bases. CDR3 size: 15 residues. V was clipped by 5 bases and J by 2 bases, with 15 bases between them. In germline, CDR1 is SGHTA, CDR2 FQGNSA. The CDR3 region has the DNA TGTGCCAGCAGCCCGGCAGGACTGTCACAAGAGACCCAGTACTTC. It is translated as CASSPAGLSQETQYF.

The chain links TRBV6-5 to TRBJ2-5, with TRBD2 identical over 13 bases. V shed 6 bases, J shed 2 bases, and the junction held 3 bases outside the gene matches. Germline values: CDR1 MNHEY, CDR2 SVGAGI. The CDR3 covers 15 residues. CDR3 sequence: CASRKTSGGQETQYF. The CDR3 DNA reads as TGTGCCAGCAGAAAGACTAGCGGGGGGCAAGAGACCCAGTACTTC.

The rearrangement joins TRBV27 to TRBJ2-7, with 10 bases identical to TRBD2. Trimming removed 6 bases from V and 5 bases from J; junction bases left unmatched: 7. CDR3 length: 14 residues. Germline CDR1 MNHEY, CDR2 SMNVEV (reference sequence). The CDR3 region has the DNA TGTGCCAGCAGCCCAGCGGGAGGGAACCACGAGCAGTACTTC. This encodes CASSPAGGNHEQYF.

V and J are TRBV5-6 and TRBJ1-2; tentatively, D is TRBD1 (5 bases). Trimming took 2 bases from V and 4 from J, leaving 18 bases between them. CDR3 length: 16 amino acids. The germline V gene encodes CDR1 SGHDT and CDR2 YYEEEE. CDR3 sequence reads: CASSFGSMTAPYGYTF. For the CDR3, the DNA is TGTGCCAGCAGCTTTGGGTCAATGACAGCCCCCTATGGCTACACCTTC.

J is TRBJ1-1 and V is TRBV3-1 (or the pseudogene TRBV3-2); D unclear. V was cut by 6 bases and J by 3 bases, with 14 bases left in between. The CDR3 has 14 residues. CDR1 is LGHDT and CDR2 is YNNKEL in the germline V gene (reference sequence). This chain's CDR3 is CASRRSGEDTEAFF. The DNA of the CDR3 is TGTGCCAGCAGGCGAAGCGGGGAGGACACTGAAGCTTTCTTT.

The chain has TRBV12-3 or TRBV12-4 and TRBJ2-7, with D uncertain. The CDR3 has 13 amino acids. The V and J ends lost 1 base and 4 bases respectively, with 8 bases between them. The CDR3 DNA reads as TGTGCCAGCAGTTTAGGACATACTTACGAGCAGTACTTC. Translating it yields CASSLGHTYEQYF.

The rearrangement links TRBV6-5 to TRBJ2-2, with 8 bases aligning to TRBD2. The V gene end was trimmed by 8 bases and the J gene end by 3 bases; junction bases not matched to a gene: 5. The CDR3 is 14 residues long. CDR1 MNHEY and CDR2 SVGAGI come from the germline V gene. The DNA for the CDR3 is TGTGCCAGCCGGGGTAGCGGGGACACCGGGGAGCTGTTTTTT. Translating gives CASRGSGDTGELFF.

J is TRBJ2-1 and V is TRBV28; 8 nucleotides line up with TRBD2. The CDR3 loop spans 16 amino acids. V lost 3 bases, J lost 0 bases, and 4 bases stayed unmatched. The germline V gene has CDR1 MDHEN and CDR2 SYDVKM. The CDR3 sequence: CASSFRGGYSYNEQFF. CDR3 DNA: TGTGCCAGCAGTTTCCGGGGGGGTTACTCCTACAATGAGCAGTTCTTC.

The genes are TRBV18 and TRBJ1-1, with D perhaps TRBD1 (6 bases). CDR1 KGHSH and CDR2 LQKENI come from the germline V gene. V shed 6 bases and J shed 4 bases, with 18 bases lying between them. There are 15 residues in the CDR3. DNA of the CDR3: TGTGCCAGCTCCGGAGTGGGGGCACCAGGCACTGAAGCTTTCTTT. Translated, it gives CASSGVGAPGTEAFF.

The chain is built from TRBV7-2 and TRBJ1-1, with 7 bases lining up with TRBD1. The germline V gene has CDR1 SGHTA and CDR2 FQGNSA. V dropped 1 base and J dropped 1; count of bases not matched to a gene: 9. This CDR3 contains 17 residues. CDR3: CASSLGIEGGRNTEAFF. The CDR3 region has the DNA TGTGCCAGCAGCTTAGGGATCGAAGGGGGCAGGAACACTGAAGCTTTCTTT. Variable domain in full (rest from reference TRBV7-2 and TRBJ1-1): GAGVSQSPSNKVTEKGKDVELRCDPISGHTALYWYRQSLGQGLEFLIYFQGNSAPDKSGLPSDRFSAERTGGSVSTLTIQRTQQEDSAVYLCASSLGIEGGRNTEAFFGQGTRLTVV.

V usage is TRBV2 and J usage is TRBJ2-1; no reliable D call. V was trimmed by 4 bases and J by 9 bases, leaving 16 bases between them. This CDR3 has 14 amino acids. Germline lookup yields CDR1 SNHLY and CDR2 FYNNEI. CDR3 region: CASSGGPSALEQFF. Here the CDR3 DNA reads TGTGCCAGCAGTGGTGGTCCGTCAGCGCTTGAGCAGTTCTTC.

The chain combines TRBV18 with TRBJ2-1; a weak D match, TRBD1 (6 bases). Trimming took off 7 bases at V and 4 bases at J, with 14 bases between the two ends. There are 14 residues in the CDR3. Germline values: CDR1 KGHSH, CDR2 LQKENI. The CDR3 nucleotides read TGTGCCAGCTTGCCGGGACAAACTTACAATGAGCAGTTCTTC. Encoded protein: CASLPGQTYNEQFF.

This clone was recorded only once. The CDR3 coding sequence is TGTGCCAGCAGCTGGACAGGGGATACTGAAGCTTTCTTT. Its translation is CASSWTGDTEAFF. The chain recombines TRBV3-1 (or the pseudogene TRBV3-2) with TRBJ1-1; 9 bases align to TRBD1. The CDR3 contains 13 residues. The V gene's germline CDR1 is LGHDT and CDR2 YNNKEL (reference sequence). V was pared by 5 bases and J by 5 bases, with 3 bases of the junction left unmatched.

V usage is TRBV15 and J usage is TRBJ2-1; 9 bases align to TRBD2. The V gene's germline CDR1 is LNHNV and CDR2 YYDKDF (reference sequence). V dropped 5 bases and J dropped 7; count of bases not matched to a gene: 9. The CDR3 extends over 15 amino acids. The CDR3 DNA sequence: TGTGCCACCAGCGCCCAGCGGGGGGTTGGGAATGAGCAGTTCTTC. Encoded protein: CATSAQRGVGNEQFF.

In its sample, this clone was seen a few times. This chain links TRBV7-9 with TRBJ2-7; TRBD1 is a possible D gene (5 bases). Germline V gene lookup returns CDR1 SEHNR and CDR2 FQNEAQ (reference sequence). Trimming removed 11 bases from V and 4 bases from J, with 18 bases in between. The CDR3 is made up of 13 amino acids. This chain's CDR3 is CAGNKGAGYEQYF. CDR3 coding DNA: TGTGCCGGGAATAAAGGGGCAGGTTACGAGCAGTACTTC.

The chain recombines TRBV11-2 with TRBJ2-7; D unclear. In germline, CDR1 is SGHAT, CDR2 FQNNGV. The V and J ends lost 5 bases and 3 bases respectively, with 8 bases between them. The CDR3 has 12 amino acids. The chain's CDR3 is CASSLLNYEQYF. In nucleotides, the CDR3 is TGTGCCAGCAGCCTCCTAAACTACGAGCAGTACTTC.

The gene calls are TRBV7-8 and TRBJ2-7, with D unclear. V shed 1 base and J shed 7 bases, with 20 bases lying between them. The CDR3 has 16 residues. CDR1 is SGHVS, CDR2 FQNEAQ, per germline. In nucleotides, the CDR3 is TGTGCCAGCAGCTTAGTAGAGTCCAGCCCCAGGTGGGAGCAGTACTTC. Its protein is CASSLVESSPRWEQYF.

V is TRBV7-9 and J is TRBJ1-4, with a weak D call TRBD1 (6 bases). V was shortened by 8 bases and J by 6 bases, with 10 bases between the two germline ends. Germline V lookup: CDR1 SEHNR, CDR2 FQNEAQ (reference sequence). This CDR3 is built from 12 residues. Here the CDR3 DNA reads TGTGCCAGCGGAGGGGGGGATGAAAAACTGTTTTTT. Amino acids: CASGGGDEKLFF.

This chain connects TRBV10-2 to TRBJ2-2, with 9 bases that match TRBD2. CDR3 length: 16 amino acids. Germline V gene data show CDR1 as WSHSY and CDR2 as SAAADI. V trimming: 6 bases; J trimming: 6 bases; junction bases outside the gene matches: 11. The CDR3 reads CASSPTGRGGSGELFF. CDR3 sequence (DNA): TGCGCCAGCAGCCCCACCGGGCGGGGGGGCTCCGGGGAGCTGTTTTTT.

The chain uses TRBV13 and TRBJ2-1; possible D gene TRBD2, 6 bases. Germline CDR1 is PRHDT and CDR2 is FYEKMQ (reference sequence). The CDR3 has 15 amino acids. Trimming stripped 5 bases from V and 4 bases from J, with 15 bases between. The CDR3 region is CASSLGAGTYNEQFF. Written as DNA, the CDR3 is TGTGCCAGCAGCCTCGGGGCGGGAACATACAATGAGCAGTTCTTC. The full variable domain, in which reference TRBV13 and TRBJ2-1 provide the parts outside the CDR3, is AAGVIQSPRHLIKEKRETATLKCYPIPRHDTVYWYQQGPGQDPQFLISFYEKMQSDKGSIPDRFSAQQFSDYHSELNMSSLELGDSALYFCASSLGAGTYNEQFFGPGTRLTVL.